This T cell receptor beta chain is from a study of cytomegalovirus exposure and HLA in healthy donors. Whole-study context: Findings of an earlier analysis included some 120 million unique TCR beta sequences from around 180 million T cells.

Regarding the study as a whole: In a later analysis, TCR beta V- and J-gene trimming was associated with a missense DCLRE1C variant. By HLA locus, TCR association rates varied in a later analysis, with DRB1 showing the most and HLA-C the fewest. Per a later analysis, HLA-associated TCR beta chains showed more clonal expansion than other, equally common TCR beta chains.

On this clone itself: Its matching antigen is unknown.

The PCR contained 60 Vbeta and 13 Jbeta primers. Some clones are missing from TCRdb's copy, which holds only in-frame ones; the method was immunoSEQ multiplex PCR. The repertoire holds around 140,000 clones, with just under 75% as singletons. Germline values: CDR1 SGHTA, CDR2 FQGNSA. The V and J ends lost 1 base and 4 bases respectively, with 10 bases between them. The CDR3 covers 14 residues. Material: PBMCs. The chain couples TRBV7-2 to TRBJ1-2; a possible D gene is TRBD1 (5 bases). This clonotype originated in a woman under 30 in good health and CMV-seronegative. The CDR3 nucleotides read TGTGCCAGCAGCTTAGGTGGGGGGTTCTATGGCTACACCTTC. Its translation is CASSLGGGFYGYTF.